This TCR beta chain was found in a study of circulating and synovial CD4+ cells in juvenile arthritis. Germline assignment: CDR1 LNHDA and CDR2 SQIVND (reference sequence). CDR3 length: 16 residues. V trimming: 5 bases; J trimming: 4 bases; junction bases outside the gene matches: 8. Study-wide points: Circulating pathogenic-like lymphocytes shared a substantially higher fraction of CDR3 sequences with synovium than bulk blood. Some such blood samples were as oligoclonal as synovium. CPL versus bulk CD4 samples: T cell genome counts differed by at least an order of magnitude. The pathogenic-like versus bulk T cell difference escaped Vbeta family analysis.

The table came from immunoSEQ multiplex PCR; TCRdb's copy has only in-frame clones and leaves some out. Of 34,000 or so clones detected, 85% to 95% appear once; the ten largest clones hold 0.7%. In the case of this clone: As yet, its antigen is unknown.

Sequencing was performed on CD4+ T cells from blood. The rearrangement links TRBV19 to TRBJ2-5; 12 bases agree with TRBD2. This receptor was obtained from a human donor with juvenile idiopathic arthritis. CDR3 nucleotide sequence: TGTGCCAGTAGTGTACCTAGCGGGGGGGTCCTAGAGACCCAGTACTTC. It specifies CASSVPSGGVLETQYF.